Below are 16 T cell receptor beta chains sequenced from a single sample in a study of T cells in Graves' hyperthyroidism and ophthalmopathy. Amplified TCR beta CDR3 regions derived from RNA transcripts. Initially, a first-round RT-PCR of the TCR CDR3 employed the HTBI primer set. MiXCR was run by TCRdb on the multiplex PCR reads, yielding one entry per CDR3 protein. The sample yields around 690,000 distinct CDR3 sequences, 15% to 20% seen once. What was sequenced was blood. These TCRs come from a man in his fifties or sixties with Graves' hyperthyroidism.

This clonotype has just a few counts. The genes are TRBV19 and TRBJ2-7; the D gene is possibly TRBD2 (6 bases). CDR1 and CDR2 from the germline V gene are LNHDA and SQIVND (reference sequence). CDR3 length equals 16 residues. V was clipped by 5 bases and J by 7 bases, with 24 bases between them. The CDR3 nucleotides are TGTGCCAGTAGTTCCCCCCCGGGACTTGGAGCCCGGGAGCAGTACTTC. Protein product: CASSSPPGLGAREQYF.

This clonotype was recorded a few times. This chain joins TRBV9 and TRBJ1-2; D is perhaps TRBD1 (5 bases). CDR1 and CDR2 (germline): SGDLS, YYNGEE. V gave up 3 bases and J gave up 7 bases, with 16 bases separating them. CDR3 length: 14 residues. The CDR3 DNA reads TGTGCCAGCAGCGCCAACCACTGGAGGGGTGGCTACACCTTC. Translation: CASSANHWRGGYTF.

This clonotype was counted many times. The chain recombines TRBV6-1 with TRBJ2-2; D possibly matches TRBD1 or TRBD2 (5 bases each). This CDR3 region has 15 residues. Per germline, CDR1 MNHNS and CDR2 SASEGT. Trimming removed 5 bases from V and 6 bases from J, with 16 bases in between. CDR3 region: CASSSDRGDAGELFF. DNA for the CDR3: TGTGCCAGCAGTTCCGACAGAGGGGATGCCGGGGAGCTGTTTTTT.

A few counts support this clonotype. The V and J genes are TRBV11-2 and TRBJ1-2; TRBD1 might be the D (6 bases). The CDR3 has 12 amino acids. Trimming took off 3 bases at V and 11 bases at J, with 13 bases between the two ends. Looked up from germline, CDR1 is SGHAT and CDR2 is FQNNGV. CDR3 bases: TGTGCCAGCAGCTTGGGAGGACAGAAGTACACCTTC. Encoded protein: CASSLGGQKYTF. Based on the CDR3 plus reference TRBV11-2 and TRBJ1-2, the full variable domain is EAGVAQSPRYKIIEKRQSVAFWCNPISGHATLYWYQQILGQGPKLLIQFQNNGVVDDSQLPKDRFSAERLKGVDSTLKIQPAKLEDSAVYLCASSLGGQKYTFGSGTRLTVV.

In regard to this clonotype: This CDR3 is missing its conserved last phenylalanine or tryptophan, likely due to a read error. The chain recombines TRBV14 with TRBJ2-3, with 8 nucleotides matching TRBD1. The V and J ends lost 1 base and 6 bases, in that order; junction bases with no gene match: 9. This CDR3 spans 16 amino acids. CDR1 and CDR2 (germline): SGHDN, FVKESK. CDR3 DNA sequence: TGTGCCAGCAGCCAAGGACAGGGGCGCAGAATCGATACGCAGTATCTT. This encodes CASSQGQGRRIDTQYL.

This clonotype has at least ten counts. This sequence joins TRBV24-1 and TRBJ2-1; D possibly uses TRBD1 or TRBD2 (6 bases each). Trimming stripped 0 bases from V and 4 bases from J, with 12 bases between. Looked up from germline, CDR1 is KGHDR and CDR2 is SFDVKD. This CDR3 comprises 16 residues. For the CDR3, the DNA is TGTGCCACCAGTGATTTGAGGCAGGGGACTTACAATGAGCAGTTCTTC. Translating it yields CATSDLRQGTYNEQFF.

This clonotype turned up a few times. The CDR3 DNA is TGTGCCAGTAGTATGATTAGCGGGAGAGGAGAGACCCAGTACTTC. It translates to CASSMISGRGETQYF. V usage is TRBV19 and J usage is TRBJ2-5, with 9 bases matching TRBD2. The CDR3 has 15 residues. Germline trimming cut 3 bases from V and 4 bases from J; bases unmatched to any gene: 6. Per germline, CDR1 LNHDA and CDR2 SQIVND (reference sequence).

This clonotype was counted at least ten times. V and J are TRBV19 and TRBJ1-5, with a tentative D call TRBD1 (6 bases). V shed 3 bases and J shed 7 bases, with 10 bases lying between them. The CDR3 is 13 amino acids. Per germline, CDR1 LNHDA and CDR2 SQIVND (reference sequence). The CDR3 bases are TGTGCCAGTAGTATCAGCGGACAGCAGCCCCAGCATTTT. It encodes CASSISGQQPQHF. The full variable domain, with the rest looked up from reference TRBV19 and TRBJ1-5, is DGGITQSPKYLFRKEGQNVTLSCEQNLNHDAMYWYRQDPGQGLRLIYYSQIVNDFQKGDIAEGYSVSREKKESFPLTVTSAQKNPTAFYLCASSISGQQPQHFGDGTRLSIL.

At least ten counts were recorded for this clonotype. The chain links TRBV11-2 to TRBJ1-1; no reliable D call. V lost 3 bases and J lost 0, with 5 bases in between. Germline assignment: CDR1 SGHAT and CDR2 FQNNGV. The CDR3 sequence is 13 residues long. CDR3 nucleotide sequence: TGTGCCAGCAGCTTTCCGCTGAACACTGAAGCTTTCTTT. It yields the protein CASSFPLNTEAFF. Variable domain in full (rest from reference TRBV11-2 and TRBJ1-1): EAGVAQSPRYKIIEKRQSVAFWCNPISGHATLYWYQQILGQGPKLLIQFQNNGVVDDSQLPKDRFSAERLKGVDSTLKIQPAKLEDSAVYLCASSFPLNTEAFFGQGTRLTVV.

This clonotype was counted ten times or more. The CDR3 region is CAISTPSGRRNEQFF. In DNA form, the CDR3 reads TGTGCCATCAGTACTCCTAGCGGGAGGAGGAATGAGCAGTTCTTC. J is TRBJ2-1 and V is TRBV10-3; TRBD2 matches 11 bases. V gave up 5 bases and J gave up 7 bases; unmatched junction bases: 7. From germline, CDR1 is ENHRY and CDR2 SYGVKD. The CDR3 loop spans 15 amino acids.

In this sample, this clonotype turned up many times. The chain combines TRBV9 with TRBJ2-7, with D unclear. This CDR3 has 14 amino acids. Trimming took off 0 bases at V and 3 bases at J, with 10 bases between the two ends. The germline V gene encodes CDR1 SGDLS and CDR2 YYNGEE. Here the CDR3 reads CASSVAFGNYEQYF. The DNA of the CDR3 is TGTGCCAGCAGCGTAGCTTTTGGAAACTACGAGCAGTACTTC.

This clonotype was seen ten or more times. The V call is TRBV6-1, the J call TRBJ2-5; 8 bases agree with TRBD1. CDR1 is MNHNS, CDR2 SASEGT, per germline. CDR3 length: 16 residues. The J segment lost 5 bases and the V segment lost 1 base, leaving 9 bases of the junction unmatched. CDR3 bases: TGTGCCAGCAGTGAAGACGTCAGGGGGCGTTGGGAGACCCAGTACTTC. Residues: CASSEDVRGRWETQYF.

This chain joins TRBV9 and TRBJ2-3; no definite D call. V gave up 1 base and J gave up 2 bases, with 8 bases separating them. This CDR3 comprises 14 residues. Germline V lookup: CDR1 SGDLS, CDR2 YYNGEE. The CDR3 DNA sequence: TGTGCCAGCAGCGTATTTCCCGACACAGATACGCAGTATTTT. This translates into CASSVFPDTDTQYF.

This clonotype was detected only a few times. This sequence joins TRBV7-2 and TRBJ2-7; D remains ambiguous. The V end was cut by 4 bases, the J end by 1 base, with 17 bases between. The CDR3 has 16 residues. Germline V gene sequence: CDR1 SGHTA, CDR2 FQGNSA. CDR3 DNA: TGTGCCAGCAGCTCCGAGAGAGTGGGGTTGTCCTACGAGCAGTACTTC. Protein: CASSSERVGLSYEQYF.

This clonotype was detected ten times or more. This chain joins TRBV2 and TRBJ2-7; D may match TRBD1 or TRBD2 (5 bases each). There are 14 residues in the CDR3. Looked up from germline, CDR1 is SNHLY and CDR2 is FYNNEI. V lost 0 bases and J 2 bases, leaving 8 bases between the germline ends. The CDR3 sequence: CASSEAGRTYEQYF. CDR3 nucleotide sequence: TGTGCCAGCAGTGAAGCGGGACGCACCTACGAGCAGTACTTC.

This clonotype was seen ten or more times. The rearrangement uses TRBV11-2 and TRBJ2-6; the D is unclear. Germline CDR1 SGHAT, CDR2 FQNNGV. V was cut by 4 bases and J by 4 bases, with 8 bases left in between. CDR3 length equals 14 residues. The CDR3 spells CASSSYIGANVLTF. In nucleotides, the CDR3 is TGTGCCAGCAGCTCCTATATAGGGGCCAACGTCCTGACTTTC.